This T cell receptor (beta chain) emerged from a study of blood T cell repertoires in COVID-19. About the research overall: Italy, Spain and the United States were the sources of the convalescent and acute COVID-19 samples. PBMCs, B-cell-depleted T cells, or T cells provided the cDNA or gDNA that made up the material.

Original processing notes: Estimation of nucleated cell counts was performed using reference gene primer amplification. Method: immunoSEQ multiplex PCR; TCRdb's copy keeps in-frame clones and lacks some. V and J calls and clone size are copied from that table; D and trimming were computed from the DNA. The table records some 200,000 clones, just over 85% of them present only once. The V end was cut by 2 bases, the J end by 4 bases, with 5 bases between. Germline V CDR1 and CDR2: SGHTA, FQGNSA. The CDR3 is made up of 12 amino acids. This clone has only a few counts. Distinct nucleotide sequences in the sample also encode this CDR3.

The chain is built from TRBV7-2 and TRBJ1-2; D is unclear. Sequenced: peripheral blood. The sequence came from a man in his late teens or twenties with active or convalescent COVID-19. The CDR3: CASSLSGYGYTF. Written as DNA, the CDR3 is TGTGCCAGCAGCTTATCGGGCTATGGCTACACCTTC.